Here is one T cell receptor (beta chain) with its context. Its antigen is undetermined. This record belongs to a study of T cell responses to AZD1222 COVID-19 vaccine. Background on the study: Second-dose intervals near 4 or 12 weeks were combined.

Whole-study findings and limits: When two AZD1222 doses had been given, Spike-specific TCR breadth and depth rose.

CDR1 is LGHNA and CDR2 is YNFKEQ in the germline V gene. V was trimmed by 0 bases and J by 3 bases, leaving 17 bases between them. The CDR3 has 17 residues. The table came from immunoSEQ multiplex PCR; TCRdb's copy has only in-frame clones and leaves some out. The sample lists around 60,000 clones, 85% to 90% seen once, with just under 5% in the top ten. The sequencing used peripheral blood, collected on day 0 of AZD1222 vaccination. This receptor was identified in an adult in good health. The chain employs TRBV4-2 and TRBJ1-1, with D perhaps matching TRBD1 (5 bases). The CDR3 here is CASSQDMGGRMDTEAFF. For the CDR3, the DNA is TGTGCCAGCAGCCAAGATATGGGGGGTCGGATGGACACTGAAGCTTTCTTT.